This is a list of T cell receptor beta chains from one sample in a study of brain T cells in children with intractable seizures. Generated by immunoSEQ multiplex PCR, the TCRdb table keeps only in-frame clones and is missing some. The table lists about 340,000 clones, approximately 93% of them singletons, with 5% to 7% in the top ten. Material: peripheral blood, obtained less than 6 months after surgery. The receptors were sampled from a boy in the first two years of life with tuberous sclerosis and intractable seizures. CDR3s include the opening cysteine and the closing phenylalanine or tryptophan. The D gene is left open where the match is weak. Size values are once, few and many counts, or a class for expanded clones, and some rows have none.

j_gene: TRBJ1-1; v_gene: TRBV9; d_gene: TRBD1; abundance: once; CDR3nt: TGTGCCAGCAGCGAGACACAGGGGAAAGGAGAAGCTTTCTTT; CDR3aa: CASSETQGKGEAFF
j_gene: TRBJ2-2; v_gene: TRBV6-5; d_gene: -; abundance: -; CDR3nt: TGTGCCAGCAGCCGAAACGATCTGTACACCGGGGAGCTGTTTTTT; CDR3aa: CASSRNDLYTGELFF
j_gene: TRBJ2-5; v_gene: TRBV15; d_gene: TRBD1; abundance: -; CDR3nt: TGTGCCACCAGCAGTCGGGACAGGGGGCAAGAGACCCAGTACTTC; CDR3aa: CATSSRDRGQETQYF
j_gene: TRBJ2-2; v_gene: TRBV5-4; d_gene: -; abundance: -; CDR3nt: TGTGCCAGCAGCCACCTAACACACTTACCCGCGAACACCGGGGAGCTGTTTTTT; CDR3aa: CASSHLTHLPANTGELFF
j_gene: TRBJ1-1; v_gene: TRBV19; d_gene: -; abundance: -; CDR3nt: TGTGCCAGTAGTACCTTAACAGGACGGAACACTGAAGCTTTCTTT; CDR3aa: CASSTLTGRNTEAFF
j_gene: TRBJ2-1; v_gene: TRBV11-3; d_gene: -; abundance: once; CDR3nt: TGTGCCAGCAGCTATGTGGCTAGCGCTGCCGATGAGCAGTTCTTC; CDR3aa: CASSYVASAADEQFF
j_gene: TRBJ2-7; v_gene: TRBV11-3; d_gene: -; abundance: once; CDR3nt: TGTGCCAGCAGCTTTAGTCGGGAGAGGAAGTACTTC; CDR3aa: CASSFSRERKYF
j_gene: TRBJ1-1; v_gene: TRBV6-2/TRBV6-3; d_gene: TRBD1; abundance: -; CDR3nt: TGTGCCAGCAGTTACGACAGGGGGAACACTGAAGCTTTCTTT; CDR3aa: CASSYDRGNTEAFF
j_gene: TRBJ1-1; v_gene: TRBV5-6; d_gene: -; abundance: -; CDR3nt: TGTGCCAGCAGCTTTCTAGTGGATTTGAACACTGAAGCTTTCTTT; CDR3aa: CASSFLVDLNTEAFF
j_gene: TRBJ2-2; v_gene: TRBV9; d_gene: -; abundance: -; CDR3nt: TGTGCCAGCAGCGGATACCCGGGGGCGCCTACCGGGGAGCTGTTTTTT; CDR3aa: CASSGYPGAPTGELFF
j_gene: TRBJ1-3; v_gene: TRBV14; d_gene: TRBD1; abundance: -; CDR3nt: TGTGCCAGCTCGGGACAGCCTGTCTCTGGAAACACCATATATTTT; CDR3aa: CASSGQPVSGNTIYF
j_gene: TRBJ1-1; v_gene: TRBV5-1; d_gene: TRBD1; abundance: -; CDR3nt: TGCGCCAGCAGCTGGAGTACAGGGGCCACTGAAGCTTTCTTT; CDR3aa: CASSWSTGATEAFF
j_gene: TRBJ2-7; v_gene: TRBV30; d_gene: TRBD1; abundance: -; CDR3nt: TGTGCCTGGAGTAGGATAGTAACGGGACAGATCTACGAGCAGTACTTC; CDR3aa: CAWSRIVTGQIYEQYF
j_gene: TRBJ2-3; v_gene: TRBV24-1; d_gene: TRBD1; abundance: -; CDR3nt: TGTGCCACCAGTCAAGGGACAGGCTGGAACACAGATACGCAGTATTTT; CDR3aa: CATSQGTGWNTDTQYF
j_gene: TRBJ2-7; v_gene: TRBV11-2; d_gene: -; abundance: -; CDR3nt: TGTGCCAGCAGCTCTCTATGGAGGGATTCGGTCGAGCAGTACTTC; CDR3aa: CASSSLWRDSVEQYF
j_gene: TRBJ1-6; v_gene: TRBV27; d_gene: -; abundance: -; CDR3nt: TGTGCCAGCGTTATGCCCCAGAGCTCCTATAATTCACCCCTCCACTTT; CDR3aa: CASVMPQSSYNSPLHF
j_gene: TRBJ1-1; v_gene: TRBV6-5; d_gene: -; abundance: -; CDR3nt: TGTGCCAGCAGTCCTGGACAGCTCATGAACACTGAAGCTTTCTTT; CDR3aa: CASSPGQLMNTEAFF
j_gene: TRBJ1-2; v_gene: TRBV19; d_gene: -; abundance: -; CDR3nt: TGTGCCAGTAGTATAGATGCGGACAGTCCTAACTATGGCTACACCTTC; CDR3aa: CASSIDADSPNYGYTF
j_gene: TRBJ1-1; v_gene: TRBV25-1; d_gene: -; abundance: -; CDR3nt: TGTGCCAAACAGCCTGAAGCTTTCTTT; CDR3aa: CAKQPEAFF
j_gene: TRBJ2-1; v_gene: TRBV5-1; d_gene: TRBD2; abundance: -; CDR3nt: TGCGCCAGCAGCTTTGGCGGGAGGTCCGACAATGAGCAGTTCTTC; CDR3aa: CASSFGGRSDNEQFF
j_gene: TRBJ2-5; v_gene: TRBV5-1; d_gene: TRBD2; abundance: -; CDR3nt: TGCGCCAGCAGCTTGGAGTTATCGGGGGGGCCGGAGACCCAGTACTTC; CDR3aa: CASSLELSGGPETQYF
j_gene: TRBJ2-2; v_gene: TRBV6-4; d_gene: -; abundance: -; CDR3nt: TGTGCCAGCGCCACCGAACATAGAAGCGGGGAGCTGTTTTTT; CDR3aa: CASATEHRSGELFF
j_gene: TRBJ2-7; v_gene: TRBV4-1; d_gene: -; abundance: -; CDR3nt: TGCGCCAGCAGCCAAGCATTTGACTACCTTTACGAGCAGTACTTC; CDR3aa: CASSQAFDYLYEQYF
j_gene: TRBJ2-2; v_gene: TRBV20-1; d_gene: TRBD1; abundance: -; CDR3nt: TGCAGTGCTAGTGGACAGGGAGGATCCGGGGAGCTGTTTTTT; CDR3aa: CSASGQGGSGELFF
j_gene: TRBJ2-3; v_gene: TRBV24-1; d_gene: TRBD1; abundance: -; CDR3nt: TGTGCCACCACTAAACAGGGGGCCCTCACAGATACGCAGTATTTT; CDR3aa: CATTKQGALTDTQYF
j_gene: TRBJ2-5; v_gene: TRBV7-9; d_gene: -; abundance: -; CDR3nt: TGTGCCAGCAGCCTAACAGGGCCTCTGGTCCAGTACTTC; CDR3aa: CASSLTGPLVQYF
j_gene: TRBJ1-3; v_gene: TRBV6-8; d_gene: -; abundance: -; CDR3nt: TGTGCCAGCAGTTACGCGGGGGCCTCTGGAAACACCATATATTTT; CDR3aa: CASSYAGASGNTIYF
j_gene: TRBJ2-1; v_gene: TRBV6-1; d_gene: -; abundance: -; CDR3nt: TGTGCCAGCAGTGAAGCGATATGGGGGGCGAATGAGCAGTTCTTC; CDR3aa: CASSEAIWGANEQFF
j_gene: TRBJ2-1; v_gene: TRBV6-5; d_gene: -; abundance: -; CDR3nt: TGTGCCAGCAGTTACCTGAATGAGCAGTTCTTC; CDR3aa: CASSYLNEQFF
j_gene: TRBJ2-5; v_gene: TRBV7-6; d_gene: TRBD2; abundance: -; CDR3nt: TGTGCCAGCAGCCCGACTAGCGAGGAGACCCAGTACTTC; CDR3aa: CASSPTSEETQYF
j_gene: TRBJ1-2; v_gene: TRBV6-6; d_gene: -; abundance: -; CDR3nt: TGTGCCAGCAAGCGACAGGACGGTTACTATGGCTACACCTTC; CDR3aa: CASKRQDGYYGYTF
j_gene: TRBJ1-1; v_gene: TRBV5-1; d_gene: -; abundance: -; CDR3nt: TGCGCCAGCAGCGAGGGGATAATGAACACTGAAGCTTTCTTT; CDR3aa: CASSEGIMNTEAFF
j_gene: TRBJ1-4; v_gene: TRBV5-1; d_gene: -; abundance: -; CDR3nt: TGCGCCAGCAGCTTTATGGGAACTAATGAAAAACTGTTTTTT; CDR3aa: CASSFMGTNEKLFF
j_gene: TRBJ2-7; v_gene: TRBV4-1; d_gene: TRBD2; abundance: -; CDR3nt: TGCGCCAGCAGCCAAGATCGGACTAGCGGGGGTTACGAGCAGTACTTC; CDR3aa: CASSQDRTSGGYEQYF
j_gene: TRBJ2-7; v_gene: TRBV24-1; d_gene: TRBD2; abundance: -; CDR3nt: TGTGCCACCAGTGAGGGACTAGCGGGAGGGGAGCAGTACTTC; CDR3aa: CATSEGLAGGEQYF
j_gene: TRBJ2-3; v_gene: TRBV29-1; d_gene: TRBD2; abundance: few; CDR3nt: TGCAGCACTGGGACTAGCGGTTCTACAGATACGCAGTATTTT; CDR3aa: CSTGTSGSTDTQYF
j_gene: TRBJ2-2; v_gene: TRBV7-9; d_gene: TRBD1; abundance: -; CDR3nt: TGTGCCAGCAGCCCCGGGACAGCGAACACCGGGGAGCTGTTTTTT; CDR3aa: CASSPGTANTGELFF
j_gene: TRBJ2-3; v_gene: TRBV5-6; d_gene: -; abundance: -; CDR3nt: TGTGCCAGCAGCGTTCTGGGCGGGAAGATATCCGACACAGATACGCAGTATTTT; CDR3aa: CASSVLGGKISDTDTQYF
j_gene: TRBJ2-2; v_gene: TRBV9; d_gene: TRBD2; abundance: -; CDR3nt: TGTGCCAGCAGCGTAGGCGGGACTAGCGGGAGCCGGGAGCTGTTTTTT; CDR3aa: CASSVGGTSGSRELFF
j_gene: TRBJ1-3; v_gene: TRBV5-1; d_gene: -; abundance: -; CDR3nt: TGCGCCAGCAGCTTTGGGCCACACCTGTCTGGAAACACCATATATTTT; CDR3aa: CASSFGPHLSGNTIYF
j_gene: TRBJ2-1; v_gene: TRBV7-2; d_gene: TRBD2; abundance: -; CDR3nt: TGTGCCAGCAGCTTAGCGGCGGGAGGGCCATCCTACAATGAGCAGTTCTTC; CDR3aa: CASSLAAGGPSYNEQFF
j_gene: TRBJ1-1; v_gene: TRBV6-5; d_gene: -; abundance: -; CDR3nt: TGTGCCAGCAGTTACTCGTGGGGATTAGGCGCTGAAGCTTTCTTT; CDR3aa: CASSYSWGLGAEAFF
j_gene: TRBJ1-2; v_gene: TRBV7-9; d_gene: -; abundance: -; CDR3nt: TGTGCCAGCAGCTTAGATCAGGGGCTCCGAGGCTACACCTTC; CDR3aa: CASSLDQGLRGYTF
j_gene: TRBJ1-6; v_gene: TRBV20-1; d_gene: -; abundance: -; CDR3nt: TGCAGTGCTACGTCGGTGGCGCTCCACTTT; CDR3aa: CSATSVALHF
j_gene: TRBJ2-7; v_gene: TRBV10-3; d_gene: -; abundance: -; CDR3nt: TGTGCCATACGGACAGACCCCTACGAGCAGTACTTC; CDR3aa: CAIRTDPYEQYF
j_gene: TRBJ1-1; v_gene: TRBV7-8; d_gene: TRBD1; abundance: few; CDR3nt: TGTGCCAGCAGCTTAGGAGGGGGACAGCCTAGGGTGAACACTGAAGCTTTCTTT; CDR3aa: CASSLGGGQPRVNTEAFF
j_gene: TRBJ2-5; v_gene: TRBV27; d_gene: -; abundance: -; CDR3nt: TGTGCCAGCAAAGGCTCCGTGGAGACCCAGTACTTC; CDR3aa: CASKGSVETQYF
j_gene: TRBJ2-7; v_gene: TRBV15; d_gene: -; abundance: -; CDR3nt: TGTGCCACCAGCAGAGATAAACGGGGAGGCCTCGAGCAGTACTTC; CDR3aa: CATSRDKRGGLEQYF
j_gene: TRBJ2-5; v_gene: TRBV24-1; d_gene: -; abundance: -; CDR3nt: TGTGCCACCGCCGCGTACCAAGAGACCCAGTACTTC; CDR3aa: CATAAYQETQYF
j_gene: TRBJ2-1; v_gene: TRBV5-1; d_gene: -; abundance: -; CDR3nt: TGCGCCAGCAGCCAATCGGGAGCTCATGAGCAGTTCTTC; CDR3aa: CASSQSGAHEQFF
j_gene: TRBJ2-5; v_gene: TRBV11-2; d_gene: -; abundance: -; CDR3nt: TGTGCCAGCAGCTTATTGGGAGTGCCGCAAGAGACCCAGTACTTC; CDR3aa: CASSLLGVPQETQYF